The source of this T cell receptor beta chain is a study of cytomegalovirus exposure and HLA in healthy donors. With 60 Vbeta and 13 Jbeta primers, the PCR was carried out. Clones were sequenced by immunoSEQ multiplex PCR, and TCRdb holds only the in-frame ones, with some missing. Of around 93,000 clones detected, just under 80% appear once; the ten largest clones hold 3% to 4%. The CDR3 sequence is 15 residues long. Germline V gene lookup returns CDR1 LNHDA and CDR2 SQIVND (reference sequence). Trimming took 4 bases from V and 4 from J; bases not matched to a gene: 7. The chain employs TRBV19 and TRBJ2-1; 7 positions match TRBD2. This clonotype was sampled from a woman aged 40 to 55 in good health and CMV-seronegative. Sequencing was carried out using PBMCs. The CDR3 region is CASSSGRGGYNEQFF. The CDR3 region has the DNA TGTGCCAGTAGTAGCGGGAGAGGAGGATACAATGAGCAGTTCTTC.